This TCR beta chain comes out of a study of blood T cell repertoires in COVID-19. Study overall: Acute-phase and convalescent COVID-19 samples originated in the United States, Italy and Spain. T cells, B-cell-depleted T cells, or PBMCs supplied cDNA or gDNA.

The authors' processing: It was from reference gene primer amplification that nucleated cell counts were estimated. Measured with immunoSEQ multiplex PCR; TCRdb has only the in-frame clones, and not every one. The D gene and trimming were derived from the DNA, and the V and J assignments and clone size from that table. The repertoire holds 110,000 or so clones, with about 88% as singletons. There are 20 residues in the CDR3. V dropped 6 bases and J dropped 2; count of bases not matched to a gene: 13. Germline CDR1 MDHEN, CDR2 SYDVKM. The chain has TRBV28 and TRBJ2-1; 16 bases align to TRBD2. This TCR came from an older woman who had recovered from COVID-19. The sample was peripheral blood. CDR3 in DNA: TGTGCCAGCAGCCGATCCGGGACTAGCGGGGGGGCTAGCCCCTACAATGAGCAGTTCTTC. This sequence encodes CASSRSGTSGGASPYNEQFF.